This TCR beta chain was profiled in a study of T cell repertoires in cytomegalovirus infection. Background on the study: Public TCR beta signatures marked donors with CMV infection and the matching HLA. Study-level points and caveats: CMV-specific HLA-C-restricted TCR beta clonotypes dominated the ex vivo response. Frequencies of public TCR beta families were cumulated, and this identified carriers of CMV plus the relevant HLA.

TCRdb reprocessed the reads via MiXCR and lists one record per CDR3 protein. The sample has roughly 720,000 distinct CDR3 sequences; 35% are singletons. As regards this clonotype: The antigen is unknown.

The V end lost 6 bases, the J end lost 10 bases, and 18 bases lay between the germline ends. Germline CDR1 reads SGHVS; CDR2 reads FNYEAQ. The CDR3 has 14 residues. This rearrangement joins TRBV7-6 to TRBJ1-4; D is perhaps TRBD1 (5 bases). Sequencing input: PBMCs. The source is a human donor in good health (CMV status not recorded). Some clones in this sample may be carry-over from other donors' samples. The DNA for the CDR3 is TGTGCCAGCAGGGAGGCAGGGATAGGCGGAAAACTGTTTTTT. This gives the protein CASREAGIGGKLFF.